This TCR beta chain came from a study of spatial heterogeneity in lung cancer. This clonotype occurred many times. Germline CDR1 and CDR2: LNHDA and SQIVND (reference sequence). This CDR3 is built from 16 residues. Trimming pared 2 bases from V and 0 bases from J, leaving 11 bases between. MiXCR, applied by TCRdb to the 5' RACE reads, yields one record per CDR3 protein. The sample has tens of thousands of distinct CDR3 sequences; about an eighth are singletons. Time point described: sample taken at primary tumor resection. In each case, whole RNA from tumor, nontumor lung or frozen PBMC was sequenced unsorted.

The TCR was taken from a female donor with early-stage non-small cell lung cancer. V usage is TRBV19 and J usage is TRBJ1-5, with D uncertain. This specimen consisted of PBMCs, obtained at surgery. In DNA form, the CDR3 reads TGTGCCAGTAGTATATATTTGGGAGATAGCAATCAGCCCCAGCATTTT. This sequence encodes CASSIYLGDSNQPQHF.